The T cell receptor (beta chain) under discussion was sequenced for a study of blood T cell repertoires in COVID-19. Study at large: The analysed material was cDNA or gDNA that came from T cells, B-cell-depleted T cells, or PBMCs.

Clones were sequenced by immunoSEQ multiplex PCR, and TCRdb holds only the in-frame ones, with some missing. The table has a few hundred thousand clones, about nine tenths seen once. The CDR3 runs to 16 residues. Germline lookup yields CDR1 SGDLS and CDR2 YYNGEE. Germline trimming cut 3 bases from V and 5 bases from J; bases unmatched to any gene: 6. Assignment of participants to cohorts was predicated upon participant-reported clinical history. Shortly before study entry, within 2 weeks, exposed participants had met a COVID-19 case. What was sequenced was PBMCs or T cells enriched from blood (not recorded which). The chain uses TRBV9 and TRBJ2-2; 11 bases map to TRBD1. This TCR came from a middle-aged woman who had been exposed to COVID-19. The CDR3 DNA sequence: TGTGCCAGCAGCGGAAGGACAGGGGGCCGGACCGGGGAGCTGTTTTTT. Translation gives CASSGRTGGRTGELFF.